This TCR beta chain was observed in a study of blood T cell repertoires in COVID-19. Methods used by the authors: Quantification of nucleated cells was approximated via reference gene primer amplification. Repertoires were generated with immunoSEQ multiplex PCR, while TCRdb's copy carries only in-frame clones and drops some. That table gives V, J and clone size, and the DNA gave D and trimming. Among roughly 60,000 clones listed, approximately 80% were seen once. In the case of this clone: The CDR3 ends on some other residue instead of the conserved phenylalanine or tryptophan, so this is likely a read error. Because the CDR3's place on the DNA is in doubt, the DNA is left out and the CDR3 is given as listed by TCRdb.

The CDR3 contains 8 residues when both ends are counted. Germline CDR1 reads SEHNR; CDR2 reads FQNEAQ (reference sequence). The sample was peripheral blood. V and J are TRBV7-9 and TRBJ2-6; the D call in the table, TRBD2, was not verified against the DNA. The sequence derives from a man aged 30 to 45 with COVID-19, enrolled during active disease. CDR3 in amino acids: CASNRLPE.